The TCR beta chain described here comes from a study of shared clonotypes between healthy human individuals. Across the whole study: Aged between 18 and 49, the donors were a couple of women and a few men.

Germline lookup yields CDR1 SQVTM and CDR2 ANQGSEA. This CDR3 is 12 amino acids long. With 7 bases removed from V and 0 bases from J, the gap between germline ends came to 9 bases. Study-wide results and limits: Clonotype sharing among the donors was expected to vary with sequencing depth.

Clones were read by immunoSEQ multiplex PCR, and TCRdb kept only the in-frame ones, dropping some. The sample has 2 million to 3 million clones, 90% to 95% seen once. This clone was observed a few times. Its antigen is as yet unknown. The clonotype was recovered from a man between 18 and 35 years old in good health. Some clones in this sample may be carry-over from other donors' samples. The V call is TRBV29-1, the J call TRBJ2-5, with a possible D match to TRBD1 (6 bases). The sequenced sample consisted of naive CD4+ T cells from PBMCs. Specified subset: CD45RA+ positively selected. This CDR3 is CSARDNQETQYF. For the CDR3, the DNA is TGCAGCGCCCGGGACAACCAAGAGACCCAGTACTTC.